This TCR beta chain was found in a study of blood T cell repertoires in COVID-19. Whole-study context: The cDNA or gDNA used as material had been derived from T cells, B-cell-depleted T cells, or PBMCs.

Assay used: immunoSEQ multiplex PCR; TCRdb lists only in-frame clones, some missing. Among about 190,000 clones listed, 76% were seen once. Participants, roughly 18 to 89 years old, spanned around 25 US areas. Membership in each cohort depended on participant-reported clinical history. The V gene's germline CDR1 is MNHEY and CDR2 SVGAGI. V was trimmed by 5 bases and J by 4 bases, leaving 13 bases between them. The CDR3 extends over 14 amino acids. Sequencing was done on a sample of PBMCs or T cells enriched from blood (not recorded which). The rearrangement joins TRBV6-5 to TRBJ2-3, with a weak D call TRBD2 (5 bases). The source of this sequence is a woman aged 50 to 60 with acute COVID-19. CDR3 in amino acids: CASSPRCSADTQYF. CDR3 nucleotides: TGTGCCAGCAGTCCCCGGTGTAGCGCAGATACGCAGTATTTT.